One and the same sample provided the 12 T cell receptor beta chains below, sequenced in a study of T cell responses to AZD1222 COVID-19 vaccine. Profiled with immunoSEQ multiplex PCR; TCRdb holds only in-frame clones, not every one. The sample yields 100,000 to 120,000 clones, roughly 90% seen once. The input for sequencing was peripheral blood, taken 28 days after the second AZD1222 dose. These receptors were taken from an adult who received the AZD1222 COVID-19 vaccine.

V gene TRBV12-3 or TRBV12-4 combines with J gene TRBJ1-1; the D is unclear. The length of the CDR3 is 13 residues. Trimming took 6 bases from V and 3 from J, leaving 11 bases between them. The CDR3 DNA sequence: TGTGCCAGCAGCTCAACGCGAGACACTGAAGCTTTCTTT. Protein: CASSSTRDTEAFF.

This chain uses TRBV27 with TRBJ2-5; 9 nucleotides line up with TRBD2. The CDR3 extends over 13 amino acids. V dropped 7 bases and J dropped 12; count of bases not matched to a gene: 12. In germline, CDR1 is MNHEY, CDR2 SMNVEV (reference sequence). CDR3 nucleotides: TGTGCCAGCATAGGTAGCGGGAGCCCCTATAAGTACTTC. Translation: CASIGSGSPYKYF.

The chain recombines TRBV27 with TRBJ1-2; D might be TRBD1 (5 bases). Germline V gene sequence: CDR1 MNHEY, CDR2 SMNVEV (reference sequence). The CDR3 runs to 14 residues. V lost 5 bases and J lost 5, with 15 bases in between. This CDR3 reads CASSGQGVLYGYTF. The CDR3 region has the DNA TGTGCCAGCAGTGGCCAGGGAGTTCTTTATGGCTACACCTTC.

The rearrangement uses TRBV27 and TRBJ1-6; D possibly corresponds to TRBD1 (5 bases). The CDR3 extends over 15 amino acids. The V end lost 6 bases, the J end lost 5 bases, and 14 bases lay between the germline ends. The germline gives CDR1 MNHEY, CDR2 SMNVEV (reference sequence). The DNA of the CDR3 is TGTGCCAGCAGGTCGGGGGGTTACCATAATTCACCCCTCCACTTT. Translation: CASRSGGYHNSPLHF.

The chain employs TRBV7-2 and TRBJ2-1; D is perhaps TRBD1 (6 bases). V was shortened by 6 bases and J by 8 bases, with 20 bases between the two germline ends. There are 15 residues in the CDR3. Germline V CDR1 and CDR2: SGHTA, FQGNSA. The CDR3 DNA reads TGTGCCAGCAGACAGGGTTCTTTTCTCGGGTATGAGCAGTTCTTC. This encodes CASRQGSFLGYEQFF. Using reference TRBV7-2 and TRBJ2-1 for the parts outside the CDR3, the full variable domain is GAGVSQSPSNKVTEKGKDVELRCDPISGHTALYWYRQSLGQGLEFLIYFQGNSAPDKSGLPSDRFSAERTGGSVSTLTIQRTQQEDSAVYLCASRQGSFLGYEQFFGPGTRLTVL.

The V call is TRBV11-3, the J call TRBJ1-1; a possible D gene is TRBD1 (6 bases). The V gene's germline CDR1 is SGHNT and CDR2 YENEEA. The CDR3 consists of 16 residues. Trimming shortened V by 4 bases and J by 1 base, and 16 bases separated the two germline ends. The CDR3 DNA reads TGTGCCAGCAGCTCGGACAGTCCTCTAACGAACACTGAAGCTTTCTTT. It codes for CASSSDSPLTNTEAFF.

V usage is TRBV5-4 and J usage is TRBJ2-5; D may be TRBD1 (6 bases). Germline V gives CDR1 SGHNT, CDR2 YYREEE (reference sequence). The CDR3 is 15 residues long. Between the trimmed V and J ends, which lost 4 bases and 1 base, there was a span of 14 bases. The CDR3 coding sequence is TGTGCCAGCAGCCTAGGACAGACGGCCCAAGAGACCCAGTACTTC. Residues: CASSLGQTAQETQYF.

The V and J genes are TRBV5-1 and TRBJ1-4, with TRBD1 as a possible D gene (6 bases). The CDR3 has 15 residues. CDR1 is SGHRS and CDR2 is YFSETQ in the germline V gene. The V and J ends lost 1 base and 7 bases respectively, with 14 bases between them. The CDR3 bases are TGCGCCAGCAGCTTGTTGACAGGTAGTAGTGAAAAACTGTTTTTT. Translating gives CASSLLTGSSEKLFF. Variable domain in full (rest from reference TRBV5-1 and TRBJ1-4): KAGVTQTPRYLIKTRGQQVTLSCSPISGHRSVSWYQQTPGQGLQFLFEYFSETQRNKGNFPGRFSGRQFSNSRSEMNVSTLELGDSALYLCASSLLTGSSEKLFFGSGTQLSVL.

The chain links TRBV6-5 to TRBJ1-1; D is uncertain. V lost 5 bases to trimming and J lost 5 bases, with 18 bases between them. The CDR3 totals 15 residues. Per the germline V gene, CDR1 is MNHEY and CDR2 is SVGAGI. DNA of the CDR3: TGTGCCAGCAGTCCTACCTATCCGACGAGGACTGAAGCTTTCTTT. Protein product: CASSPTYPTRTEAFF.

J is TRBJ1-2 and V is TRBV11-3; 9 positions match TRBD1. Germline lookup yields CDR1 SGHNT and CDR2 YENEEA. The length of the CDR3 is 12 residues. V lost 5 bases, J lost 8 bases, and 3 bases stayed unmatched. CDR3 DNA: TGTGCCAGCAGCATTACAGGGGGCGGCTACACCTTC. It translates to CASSITGGGYTF.

The chain combines TRBV18 with TRBJ1-5; D gene uncertain. Trimming cost V 9 bases and J 0 bases, with 9 bases left between them. The CDR3 is 13 residues long. CDR1 is KGHSH and CDR2 is LQKENI in the germline V gene. CDR3 in DNA: TGTGCCAGGCCCGGGGATAGCAATCAGCCCCAGCATTTT. Its translation: CARPGDSNQPQHF. The entire variable domain, with the rest obtained from reference TRBV18 and TRBJ1-5, is as follows: NAGVMQNPRHLVRRRGQEARLRCSPMKGHSHVYWYRQLPEEGLKFMVYLQKENIIDESGMPKERFSAEFPKEGPSILRIQQVVRGDSAAYFCARPGDSNQPQHFGDGTRLSIL.

This clone has only one observation. The rearrangement joins TRBV19 to TRBJ2-7; the D gene is possibly TRBD1 (6 bases). Germline V gene sequence: CDR1 LNHDA, CDR2 SQIVND (reference sequence). Between the trimmed V and J ends, which lost 3 bases and 2 bases, there was a span of 11 bases. The length of the CDR3 is 14 residues. The CDR3 coding sequence is TGTGCCAGTAGTATCACCCGGGACACCTACGAGCAGTACTTC. This translates into CASSITRDTYEQYF.